One sample yielded the 26 T cell receptor beta chains listed below, sequenced in a study of OX40 agonist ivuxolimab in advanced cancers. Generated by immunoSEQ multiplex PCR, the TCRdb table keeps only in-frame clones and is missing some. This sample has roughly 92,000 clones, with 85% to 90% found just once. Material: CD4+ or CD8+ T cells sorted from blood, obtained in a trial of the OX40 agonist ivuxolimab. Receptors were obtained from an adult with an advanced solid tumor such as melanoma, head and neck, liver or kidney cancer.

This clone was counted a single time. CDR3 loop: CASTLGQASVGELFF. CDR3 nucleotides: TGTGCCAGCACCCTAGGACAGGCGTCCGTCGGGGAGCTGTTTTTT. The rearrangement uses TRBV11-1 and TRBJ2-2; TRBD1 matches at 7 bases. V lost 7 bases to trimming and J lost 7 bases; unmatched junction nucleotides: 12. The germline V gene encodes CDR1 SGHAT and CDR2 FQDESV (reference sequence). The CDR3 runs 15 residues.

The chain uses TRBV6-1 and TRBJ1-4, with 7 positions matching TRBD1. CDR3 length: 14 amino acids. The V segment lost 6 bases and the J segment 7 bases; nucleotides outside the gene matches: 8. CDR1 is MNHNS, CDR2 SASEGT, per germline. For the CDR3, the DNA is TGTGCCAGCAGCGCAGGGGGTCAGGGTGAAAAACTGTTTTTT. Protein: CASSAGGQGEKLFF.

V and J are TRBV27 and TRBJ1-2; possibly TRBD1 for D (5 bases). CDR3 length: 13 residues. V was clipped by 0 bases and J by 8 bases, with 10 bases between them. Per the germline V gene, CDR1 is MNHEY and CDR2 is SMNVEV (reference sequence). The CDR3 bases are TGTGCCAGCAGTTTATCGAGAGGGGTCGGCTACACCTTC. Residues: CASSLSRGVGYTF.

DNA of the CDR3: TGTGCCACGGTGGGGCCGGGGGTTACTGAGCAGTACTTC. Protein sequence: CATVGPGVTEQYF. The V and J genes are TRBV28 and TRBJ2-7; tentative D call: TRBD2 (6 bases). In germline, CDR1 is MDHEN, CDR2 SYDVKM. The V end was cut by 10 bases, the J end by 7 bases, with 20 bases between. This CDR3 is 13 amino acids long.

J is TRBJ2-7 and V is TRBV13, with D perhaps assigned TRBD1 or TRBD2 (5 bases each). The germline V gene has CDR1 PRHDT and CDR2 FYEKMQ (reference sequence). The length of the CDR3 is 15 residues. Between the trimmed V and J ends, which lost 5 bases and 2 bases, there was a span of 16 bases. The CDR3 sequence: CASSGDPTLPYEQYF. CDR3 bases: TGTGCCAGCAGCGGGGACCCAACCCTACCCTACGAGCAGTACTTC.

The gene calls are TRBV6-5 and TRBJ2-1, with a tentative D call TRBD2 (5 bases). V was clipped by 7 bases and J by 8 bases, with 15 bases between them. In germline, CDR1 is MNHEY, CDR2 SVGAGI. CDR3 length: 13 amino acids. CDR3 nucleotides: TGTGCCAGCATGGGTCTAGCCAAGGATGAGCAGTTCTTC. Translation gives CASMGLAKDEQFF.

In DNA form, the CDR3 reads TGTGCCAGCTCACCCAATACAGGGGCGACTAATGAAAAACTGTTTTTT. It encodes CASSPNTGATNEKLFF. The chain links TRBV18 to TRBJ1-4; TRBD1 matches 7 bases. With 3 bases clipped from V and 2 bases from J, the junction kept 6 bases outside the gene matches. CDR3 length: 16 amino acids. Germline assignment: CDR1 KGHSH and CDR2 LQKENI.

The rearrangement uses TRBV30 and TRBJ1-1; 9 nucleotides line up with TRBD1. V was clipped by 7 bases and J by 6 bases; unmatched bases: 15. Germline assignment: CDR1 GTSNPN and CDR2 SVGIG (reference sequence). The CDR3 runs 15 residues. CDR3 sequence: CAFTPPTGGRAEAFF. CDR3 nucleotide sequence: TGTGCCTTCACACCCCCTACAGGGGGCCGGGCTGAAGCTTTCTTT.

The rearrangement joins TRBV27 to TRBJ2-4, with D hard to call. Deletions cut 6 bases from V and 6 bases from J, with 15 bases between. Germline CDR1 is MNHEY and CDR2 is SMNVEV (reference sequence). This CDR3 has 14 residues. The CDR3: CASSAIYVGNIQYF. The DNA for the CDR3 is TGTGCCAGCAGCGCCATCTATGTTGGAAACATTCAGTACTTC.

This rearrangement joins TRBV30 to TRBJ2-2; 10 bases agree with TRBD2. Per germline, CDR1 GTSNPN and CDR2 SVGIG (reference sequence). V lost 3 bases and J lost 4; bases outside the gene matches: 17. This CDR3 region has 19 residues. The CDR3 DNA reads as TGTGCCTGGAGAGTCAGAAACGAAGCGGGGGGGCCCTTCACCGGGGAGCTGTTTTTT. As protein: CAWRVRNEAGGPFTGELFF.

The J gene is TRBJ2-1, the V gene TRBV5-4; 7 bases are shared with TRBD2. J was trimmed by 5 bases and V by 0 bases; bases with no gene match: 8. CDR1 and CDR2 from the germline V gene are SGHNT and YYREEE (reference sequence). The length of the CDR3 is 16 residues. As DNA, the CDR3 is TGTGCCAGCAGCTTGGCGGGAGCGGGGTTAAACAATGAGCAGTTCTTC. This encodes CASSLAGAGLNNEQFF.

V is TRBV2 and J is TRBJ2-4, with D uncertain. There are 14 residues in the CDR3. V was clipped by 3 bases and J by 7 bases, with 13 bases between them. The germline V gene encodes CDR1 SNHLY and CDR2 FYNNEI. The CDR3 loop is CASSDQAVGNIQYF. The CDR3 DNA reads as TGTGCCAGCAGTGACCAAGCTGTGGGGAACATTCAGTACTTC.

V usage is TRBV7-8 and J usage is TRBJ1-1; D uncertain. Trimming took 5 bases from V and 1 from J, leaving 11 bases between them. The germline V gene encodes CDR1 SGHVS and CDR2 FQNEAQ. The CDR3 has 14 amino acids. The CDR3 spells CASSLRAGNTEAFF. The CDR3 DNA reads as TGTGCCAGCAGCCTCCGGGCCGGGAACACTGAAGCTTTCTTT.

The chain recombines TRBV4-1 with TRBJ2-3; D gene uncertain. V lost 2 bases and J 2 bases, leaving 8 bases between the germline ends. The V gene's germline CDR1 is MGHRA and CDR2 YSYEKL. The CDR3 totals 14 residues. CDR3 region: CASSQSAHTDTQYF. The CDR3, as DNA: TGCGCCAGCAGCCAATCGGCTCACACAGATACGCAGTATTTT.

The rearrangement joins TRBV4-2 to TRBJ1-1; D is perhaps TRBD1 (6 bases). Trimming removed 1 base at V and 5 bases at J, with 20 bases between. Per the germline V gene, CDR1 is LGHNA and CDR2 is YNFKEQ. The CDR3 extends over 17 amino acids. This CDR3 reads CASSQATGLTMVTEAFF. For the CDR3, the DNA is TGTGCCAGCAGCCAAGCAACAGGGTTGACGATGGTGACTGAAGCTTTCTTT.

The chain employs TRBV6-6 and TRBJ2-7, with TRBD2 identical over 7 bases. V gave up 5 bases and J gave up 4 bases; unmatched junction bases: 14. CDR1 and CDR2 from the germline V gene are MNHNY and SVGAGI (reference sequence). The CDR3 is 16 residues long. The CDR3 DNA sequence: TGTGCCAGCAGTGGAGACGCGGGGGTAATATTGTACGAGCAGTACTTC. Translation: CASSGDAGVILYEQYF.

The V gene is TRBV15, the J gene TRBJ2-7, with TRBD2 matching 8 bases. The CDR3 consists of 15 residues. V lost 0 bases, J lost 1 base, and 2 bases stayed unmatched. Germline loops: CDR1 LNHNV, CDR2 YYDKDF (reference sequence). The CDR3 reads CATSRERGESYEQYF. The CDR3 DNA reads as TGTGCCACCAGCAGAGAGCGGGGGGAATCCTACGAGCAGTACTTC.

This clone was counted between two and nine times. The genes are TRBV13 and TRBJ2-5; a possible D gene is TRBD1 (5 bases). The CDR3 is 13 residues long. Germline values: CDR1 PRHDT, CDR2 FYEKMQ (reference sequence). The ends were cut back, 7 bases at V and 5 bases at J, with 14 bases in the middle. CDR3 in amino acids: CASKRGWLETQYF. The DNA of the CDR3 is TGTGCCAGCAAAAGGGGCTGGCTTGAGACCCAGTACTTC. The full variable domain, in which reference TRBV13 and TRBJ2-5 provide the parts outside the CDR3, is AAGVIQSPRHLIKEKRETATLKCYPIPRHDTVYWYQQGPGQDPQFLISFYEKMQSDKGSIPDRFSAQQFSDYHSELNMSSLELGDSALYFCASKRGWLETQYFGPGTRLLVL.

The J gene is TRBJ2-7, the V gene TRBV6-1; the D is unclear. Trimming shortened V by 7 bases and J by 2 bases, and 9 bases separated the two germline ends. The germline V gene encodes CDR1 MNHNS and CDR2 SASEGT. The CDR3 is made up of 12 amino acids. The CDR3 sequence: CASTYGAYEQYF. The CDR3 DNA is TGTGCCAGCACCTATGGCGCCTACGAGCAGTACTTC.

This chain uses TRBV6-5 with TRBJ1-1; no reliable D call. CDR1 is MNHEY, CDR2 SVGAGI, per germline. There are 14 residues in the CDR3. The V end was cut by 1 base, the J end by 1 base, with 7 bases between. The CDR3 reads CASSYFPGNTEAFF. CDR3 nucleotide sequence: TGTGCCAGCAGTTACTTTCCAGGGAACACTGAAGCTTTCTTT.

The chain carries TRBV30 and TRBJ1-3; D unresolved. V was clipped by 0 bases and J by 4 bases, with 10 bases between them. Germline V gene lookup returns CDR1 GTSNPN and CDR2 SVGIG (reference sequence). The CDR3 is 14 residues long. CDR3 amino acids: CAWSVLGGGNTIYF. CDR3 DNA: TGTGCCTGGAGTGTACTGGGTGGCGGAAACACCATATATTTT.

The chain carries TRBV5-1 and TRBJ2-1, with D possibly matching TRBD2 (5 bases). V was shortened by 4 bases and J by 9 bases, with 11 bases between the two germline ends. The CDR3 extends over 12 amino acids. Germline assignment: CDR1 SGHRS and CDR2 YFSETQ. CDR3 protein: CASSQYRGEQFF. The DNA for the CDR3 is TGCGCCAGCAGCCAATACCGGGGTGAGCAGTTCTTC.

The chain uses TRBV5-1 and TRBJ2-2, with D perhaps TRBD1 or TRBD2 (5 bases each). CDR1 and CDR2 from the germline V gene are SGHRS and YFSETQ. The V end lost 4 bases, the J end lost 2 bases, and 9 bases lay between the germline ends. CDR3 size: 14 residues. The CDR3 DNA sequence: TGCGCCAGCAGCAGGGACGGTAACACCGGGGAGCTGTTTTTT. It codes for CASSRDGNTGELFF.

V is TRBV7-8 and J is TRBJ1-5; no clear D. Germline values: CDR1 SGHVS, CDR2 FQNEAQ. Trimming removed 5 bases at V and 5 bases at J, with 16 bases between. The CDR3 is 15 residues long. The CDR3 is CASSVTENIHQPQHF. The CDR3 DNA reads TGTGCCAGCAGCGTCACAGAGAATATTCATCAGCCCCAGCATTTT. Based on the CDR3 plus reference TRBV7-8 and TRBJ1-5, the full variable domain is GAGVSQSPRYKVAKRGQDVALRCDPISGHVSLFWYQQALGQGPEFLTYFQNEAQLDKSGLPSDRFFAERPEGSVSTLKIQRTQQEDSAVYLCASSVTENIHQPQHFGDGTRLSIL.

A few counts support this clone. The chain uses TRBV19 and TRBJ1-3; D is unclear. The ends were cut back, 8 bases at V and 4 bases at J, with 9 bases in the middle. CDR3 length equals 12 residues. The germline CDR1 and CDR2 sequences are LNHDA and SQIVND (reference sequence). DNA of the CDR3: TGTGCCAGTGGCTTTTTGGGAAACACCATATATTTT. It translates to CASGFLGNTIYF.

This rearrangement joins TRBV6-1 to TRBJ2-2, with D tentatively TRBD1 (5 bases). V dropped 6 bases and J dropped 7 bases, with 12 bases sitting between them. CDR1 and CDR2 from the germline V gene are MNHNS and SASEGT. This CDR3 contains 13 residues. The CDR3 sequence is CASRVDSYGELFF. The CDR3 coding sequence is TGTGCCAGCAGGGTCGACAGCTACGGGGAGCTGTTTTTT.